There are many counts of the clone carrying this T cell receptor beta chain. The antigen remains undetermined. Libraries for TCRalpha and TCRbeta carried sample barcodes and unique molecular identifiers via 5'RACE. MiXCR, run by TCRdb on the 5' RACE reads, gives a single entry per CDR3 protein. The profile shows fewer than 150,000 distinct CDR3 sequences, about 5.9% of them singletons. This CDR3 is built from 14 residues. CDR1 SGHKS and CDR2 YYEKEE come from the germline V gene (reference sequence). Trimming removed 1 base from V and 8 bases from J; junction bases left unmatched: 1. The entry originates in a study of T-cell memory formation after mild COVID-19. Study-level background: The TCR clusters were mostly specific to one donor.

Broader study findings: While clones contracting from day 15 to 85 were balanced between CD4 and CD8, later expanders leaned CD4+.

The sequenced sample consisted of PBMCs or a T cell subset sorted from them (not recorded which). The genes are TRBV5-5 and TRBJ1-6, with TRBD1 identical over 9 bases. The origin of this receptor is an adult woman who had mild COVID-19 (a few samples of this study predate the infection). Cell type and time point are not known. Here the CDR3 reads CASSLRQGDSPLHF. The CDR3 DNA is TGTGCCAGCAGCTTGAGACAGGGGGATTCACCCCTCCACTTT.